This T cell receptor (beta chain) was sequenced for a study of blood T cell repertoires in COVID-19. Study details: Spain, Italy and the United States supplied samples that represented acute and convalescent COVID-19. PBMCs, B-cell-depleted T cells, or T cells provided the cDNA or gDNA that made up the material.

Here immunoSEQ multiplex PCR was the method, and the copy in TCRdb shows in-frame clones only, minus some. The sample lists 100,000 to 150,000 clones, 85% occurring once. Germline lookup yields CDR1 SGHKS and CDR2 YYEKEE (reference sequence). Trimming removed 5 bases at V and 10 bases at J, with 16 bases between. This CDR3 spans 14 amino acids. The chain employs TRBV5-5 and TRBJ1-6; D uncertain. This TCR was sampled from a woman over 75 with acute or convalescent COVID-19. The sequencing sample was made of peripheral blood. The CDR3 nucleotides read TGTGCCAGCAGTCCATCGGGGTTCGTGTCACCCCTCCACTTT. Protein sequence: CASSPSGFVSPLHF.